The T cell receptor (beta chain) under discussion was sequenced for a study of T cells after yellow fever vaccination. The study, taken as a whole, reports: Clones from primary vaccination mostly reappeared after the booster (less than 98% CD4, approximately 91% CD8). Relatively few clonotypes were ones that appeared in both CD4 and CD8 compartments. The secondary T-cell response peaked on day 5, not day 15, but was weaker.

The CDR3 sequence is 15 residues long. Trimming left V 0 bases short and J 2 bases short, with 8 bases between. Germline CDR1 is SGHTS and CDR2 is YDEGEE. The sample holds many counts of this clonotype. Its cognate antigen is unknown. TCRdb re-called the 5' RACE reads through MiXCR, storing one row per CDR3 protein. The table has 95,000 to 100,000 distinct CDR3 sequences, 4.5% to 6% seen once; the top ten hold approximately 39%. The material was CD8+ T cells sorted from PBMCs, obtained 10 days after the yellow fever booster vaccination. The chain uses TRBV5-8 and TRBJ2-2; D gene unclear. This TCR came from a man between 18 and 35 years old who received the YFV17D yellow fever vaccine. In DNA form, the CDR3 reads TGTGCCAGCAGCTTGGTGACAAGTAACACCGGGGAGCTGTTTTTT. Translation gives CASSLVTSNTGELFF.